This TCR beta chain emerged from a study of cytomegalovirus exposure and HLA in healthy donors (dated by TCRdb to about 2017). Concerning the study at large: The 666 repertoires of the first cohort and the 110 or so validation repertoires were produced on the same platform, according to a later analysis. Along with the roughly 710-subject first cohort, a separate validation cohort of more than 90 different subjects was used. The study was designed to test whether signatures of past pathogen exposure could be identified by cataloging public T cell receptors. To predict cytomegalovirus infection status, the study brought together high-throughput TCR immunosequencing, statistical association of individual TCRs with disease status, and machine learning.

Overall study outcomes, separate from this receptor: The classifier was reported to diagnose cytomegalovirus status with high specificity and sensitivity in both the original and validation cohorts. The validation cohort had no HLA typing available for a later analysis, so co-occurrence within that cohort was assessed over all 120 or so repertoires. According to the authors, the approach could potentially be generalized to other disease states and immunological phenotypes. A later analysis found that TCRs clustered in the first cohort also tended to co-occur in the 120 validation repertoires, with 90% to 95% of cluster scores above 0. A few of the identified cytomegalovirus-associated TCR beta chains were confirmed in vitro to be specific for cytomegalovirus antigens. While some public TCRs were present in many individuals, most TCR sequences turned up only very rarely across donors. In the study, 164 TCR beta chains were listed as associated with cytomegalovirus.

The germline V gene (reference sequence) specifies LNHDA as CDR1 and SQIVND as CDR2. V was cut back by 3 bases and J by 5 bases, leaving a gap of 11 bases between them. The CDR3 numbers 14 residues from cysteine through phenylalanine. The kept DNA is CDR3 alone, 42 bases in frame from the first base. Separate from the approximately 700-subject first cohort, the validation cohort of roughly 110 subjects was the group to which the donors belonged. Concerning this clone: This clone's antigen is unknown. Base-call qualities are not available, and no considerably larger clone is one nucleotide away.

The library was obtained by the immunoSEQ multiplex PCR assay. In the original analysis: A statistical classification framework was built to diagnose cytomegalovirus status from the catalog of TCR beta chain sequences. This immuneACCESS table, as held by TCRdb, lists in-frame sequences with V and J called but not all clones. Of the missing ones, under half trace to an unresolved V gene in checked studies; the others have no known cause. The V and J calls and the clone size are those of that table, but D and trimming were determined from the DNA. The sample data list about 160,000 clones, and about 90% of these were observed just once. The ten largest make up around a tenth of the sample.

The sequence was obtained from a woman aged 18-29 years in good health and CMV-seropositive. The sample was PBMCs. The chain is assembled from TRBV19 and TRBJ2-1, with the identity of the D gene unclear. The sequenced DNA is TGTGCCAGTAGTATCCGTCCTAGGAACAATGAGCAGTTCTTC. Its translation reads: CASSIRPRNNEQFF.